This T cell receptor (beta chain) was recorded in a study of T cell repertoires in ileal Crohn's disease. Study-level background: Over 30% were active smokers at surgery; median disease duration was approximately 7.3 years. Every patient was operated on for stricturing (roughly 60%) or penetrating (around 40%) complications.

This CDR3 region has 14 residues. Germline-derived CDR1 and CDR2 are SNHLY and FYNNEI. V shed 5 bases and J 2 bases; nucleotides not matched to a gene: 6. In the case of this clone: Its target is not known.

Study-level results: Every patient over 26.8% clonality showed endoscopic recurrence.

TCRB immunosequencing input was about 520 nanograms of biopsy DNA per sample. Measured with immunoSEQ multiplex PCR; TCRdb has only the in-frame clones, and not every one. The sample yields about 14,000 clones, roughly 70% seen once. The sample was ileal tissue. The chain carries TRBV2 and TRBJ2-7, with 7 bases aligning to TRBD2. This TCR was recovered from an adult with Crohn's disease. The CDR3 protein is CASSSGTTPYEQYF. CDR3 nucleotide sequence: TGTGCCAGCAGTTCCGGGACTACCCCCTACGAGCAGTACTTC.